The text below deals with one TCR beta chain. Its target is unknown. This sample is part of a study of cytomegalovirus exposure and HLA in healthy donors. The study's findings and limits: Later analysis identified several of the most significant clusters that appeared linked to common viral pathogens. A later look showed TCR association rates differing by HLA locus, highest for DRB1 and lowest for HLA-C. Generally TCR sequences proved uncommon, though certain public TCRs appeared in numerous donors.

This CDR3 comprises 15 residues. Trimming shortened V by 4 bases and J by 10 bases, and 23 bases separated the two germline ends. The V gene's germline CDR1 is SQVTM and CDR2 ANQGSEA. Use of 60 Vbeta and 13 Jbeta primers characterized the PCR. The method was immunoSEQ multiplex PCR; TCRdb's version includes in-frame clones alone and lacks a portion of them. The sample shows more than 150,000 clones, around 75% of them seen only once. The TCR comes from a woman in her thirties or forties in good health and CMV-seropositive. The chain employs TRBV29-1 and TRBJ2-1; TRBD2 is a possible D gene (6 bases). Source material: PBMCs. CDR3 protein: CSVGGGEQLLTEQFF. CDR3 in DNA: TGCAGCGTTGGGGGCGGGGAGCAACTTCTTACGGAGCAGTTCTTC.